The next 22 T cell receptor beta chains were all read from a single sample in a study of identical twins. Each CDR3 protein is one row after TCRdb ran MiXCR on the 5' RACE reads. Of hundreds of thousands of distinct CDR3 sequences listed, approximately 7% are singletons. These data were likewise used in another study, on yellow fever vaccine responses in identical twins.

The sample was memory (CD45RO+) T cells sorted from blood. The receptors were sampled from a woman aged 18-35 years in good health.

At least ten counts were recorded for this clonotype. V usage is TRBV5-1 and J usage is TRBJ2-4; 13 nucleotides agree with TRBD2. Germline V gives CDR1 SGHRS, CDR2 YFSETQ. The length of the CDR3 is 20 residues. V shed 4 bases and J 1 base; nucleotides not matched to a gene: 14. CDR3 DNA sequence: TGCGCCAGCAGCGTGGATACTAGCGGGGGGGCAAGACCCGCCAAAAACATTCAGTACTTC. Translation gives CASSVDTSGGARPAKNIQYF.

This clonotype was counted ten times or more. This chain uses TRBV5-1 with TRBJ1-1; D is uncertain. CDR1 and CDR2 from the germline V gene are SGHRS and YFSETQ. This CDR3 region has 13 residues. Trimming stripped 0 bases from V and 6 bases from J, with 9 bases between. CDR3: CASSLVGVPEAFF. CDR3 coding DNA: TGCGCCAGCAGCTTGGTGGGTGTCCCTGAAGCTTTCTTT.

This clonotype was recorded at least ten times. V is TRBV29-1 and J is TRBJ2-1; D ambiguous. The CDR3 has 10 amino acids. Germline CDR1 and CDR2: SQVTM and ANQGSEA. V was clipped by 3 bases and J by 8 bases, with 5 bases between them. The CDR3 nucleotides are TGCAGCGTTGATCAGCATGAGCAGTTCTTC. Its protein is CSVDQHEQFF.

There are a few counts of this clonotype. The V gene is TRBV29-1, the J gene TRBJ2-3, with 7 bases fitting TRBD1. Trimming cost V 1 base and J 0 bases; bases outside gene matches: 4. The CDR3 totals 15 residues. The V gene's germline CDR1 is SQVTM and CDR2 ANQGSEA. CDR3 DNA: TGCAGCGTTGAAGCAGGGGGTATCAGCACAGATACGCAGTATTTT. This gives the protein CSVEAGGISTDTQYF.

This clonotype occurred many times. The chain combines TRBV20-1 with TRBJ2-3; 7 bases are shared with TRBD2. Germline V gives CDR1 DFQATT, CDR2 SNEGSKA (reference sequence). The CDR3 has 14 amino acids. V shed 6 bases, J shed 2 bases, and the junction held 8 bases outside the gene matches. DNA of the CDR3: TGCAGTGCAAGCCAGCGGGGCCTCACAGATACGCAGTATTTT. Amino acid sequence: CSASQRGLTDTQYF.

The chain recombines TRBV27 with TRBJ1-6; D ambiguous. Trimming stripped 5 bases from V and 7 bases from J, with 15 bases between. In germline, CDR1 is MNHEY, CDR2 SMNVEV (reference sequence). CDR3 length equals 15 residues. CDR3 sequence: CASSPRAHSNSPLHF. CDR3 in DNA: TGTGCCAGCAGTCCTAGGGCCCATAGCAATTCACCCCTCCACTTT.

This clonotype appeared a few times. This sequence joins TRBV7-6 and TRBJ2-5; D unclear. CDR3 length: 14 amino acids. Germline-derived CDR1 and CDR2 are SGHVS and FNYEAQ. Trimming took off 0 bases at V and 5 bases at J, with 10 bases between the two ends. DNA of the CDR3: TGTGCCAGCAGCTTAGCTGGGGTTCGGGAGACCCAGTACTTC. Amino acids: CASSLAGVRETQYF.

This clonotype occurred many times. The gene calls are TRBV7-6 and TRBJ1-1; no reliable D call. Deletions cut 1 base from V and 3 bases from J, with 6 bases between. Germline V gene lookup returns CDR1 SGHVS and CDR2 FNYEAQ. This CDR3 contains 13 residues. CDR3 protein: CASSLDFHTEAFF. The CDR3 DNA follows: TGTGCCAGCAGCTTAGATTTCCACACTGAAGCTTTCTTT.

This clonotype was counted only a few times. The CDR3 protein is CASSLGQAIALNYGYTF. The CDR3 DNA is TGTGCCAGCAGCCTAGGGCAGGCTATAGCGTTAAACTATGGCTACACCTTC. This chain links TRBV7-8 with TRBJ1-2; no reliable D call. Germline CDR1 reads SGHVS; CDR2 reads FQNEAQ. V was shortened by 5 bases and J by 2 bases, with 21 bases between the two germline ends. This CDR3 is 17 amino acids long. Drawing the rest from reference TRBV7-8 and TRBJ1-2, the complete variable domain is GAGVSQSPRYKVAKRGQDVALRCDPISGHVSLFWYQQALGQGPEFLTYFQNEAQLDKSGLPSDRFFAERPEGSVSTLKIQRTQQEDSAVYLCASSLGQAIALNYGYTFGSGTRLTVV.

This clonotype was seen at least ten times. The chain carries TRBV29-1 and TRBJ1-2; 7 nucleotides align to TRBD1. The germline CDR1 and CDR2 sequences are SQVTM and ANQGSEA. CDR3 length equals 14 residues. Trimming at V came to 6 bases and at J to 0 bases, leaving 7 bases not matched to a gene. The CDR3 reads CSVAGTAANYGYTF. CDR3 nucleotide sequence: TGCAGCGTGGCCGGGACAGCTGCTAACTATGGCTACACCTTC. The full variable domain, rest sourced from reference TRBV29-1 and TRBJ1-2, is SAVISQKPSRDICQRGTSLTIQCQVDSQVTMMFWYRQQPGQSLTLIATANQGSEATYESGFVIDKFPISRPNLTFSTLTVSNMSPEDSSIYLCSVAGTAANYGYTFGSGTRLTVV.

This clonotype has at least ten counts. The V gene is TRBV4-1, the J gene TRBJ2-1, with TRBD2 matching 8 bases. The CDR3 contains 16 residues. Looked up from germline, CDR1 is MGHRA and CDR2 is YSYEKL. V was pared by 1 base and J by 0 bases, with 2 bases of the junction left unmatched. CDR3 DNA sequence: TGCGCCAGCAGCCAAGGACTAGCGAGCTCCTACAATGAGCAGTTCTTC. Protein sequence: CASSQGLASSYNEQFF.

This clonotype has ten or more counts. The genes are TRBV19 and TRBJ1-2, with D possibly being TRBD1 (5 bases). This CDR3 spans 13 amino acids. The V and J ends lost 7 bases and 0 bases respectively, with 9 bases between them. Germline CDR1 reads LNHDA; CDR2 reads SQIVND (reference sequence). The CDR3 is CASNRGSNYGYTF. The DNA of the CDR3 is TGTGCCAGTAACCGGGGCTCTAACTATGGCTACACCTTC.

The chain uses TRBV29-1 and TRBJ2-7, with TRBD2 matching over 10 bases. Trimming took 3 bases from V and 1 from J; bases not matched to a gene: 18. Germline assignment: CDR1 SQVTM and CDR2 ANQGSEA. This CDR3 region has 19 residues. The CDR3 sequence is CSVESINGASGSPSYEQYF. CDR3 in DNA: TGCAGCGTTGAGTCCATCAATGGGGCTAGCGGGAGTCCTTCCTACGAGCAGTACTTC.

The gene calls are TRBV6-4 and TRBJ2-3; 8 bases fit TRBD1. With V trimmed by 0 bases and J by 4 bases, 6 bases remained unmatched. This CDR3 has 16 amino acids. CDR1 and CDR2 (germline): MRHNA, SNTAGT. The CDR3 bases are TGTGCCAGCAGTGACTCGGGGGCAGGGGGCGCAGATACGCAGTATTTT. Residues: CASSDSGAGGADTQYF.

This clonotype showed up many times. The rearrangement links TRBV20-1 to TRBJ2-5; D is unclear. CDR1 is DFQATT and CDR2 is SNEGSKA in the germline V gene (reference sequence). The CDR3 is 15 residues long. Between the trimmed V and J ends, which lost 0 bases and 3 bases, there was a span of 14 bases. The CDR3 reads CSARDSRLAEETQYF. CDR3 bases: TGCAGTGCTAGAGATAGCCGGTTGGCAGAAGAGACCCAGTACTTC.

The genes are TRBV7-9 and TRBJ2-5; 15 nucleotides line up with TRBD2. Germline-derived CDR1 and CDR2 are SEHNR and FQNEAQ (reference sequence). There are 17 residues in the CDR3. Trimming at V came to 5 bases and at J to 4 bases, leaving 8 bases not matched to a gene. CDR3 amino acids: CASSTGTSGGTGETQYF. As DNA, the CDR3 is TGTGCCAGCAGCACAGGGACTAGCGGGGGGACAGGAGAGACCCAGTACTTC.

This chain uses TRBV6-4 with TRBJ2-3; 8 positions agree with TRBD2. This CDR3 region has 15 residues. CDR1 and CDR2 (germline): MRHNA, SNTAGT. Germline trimming cut 4 bases from V and 4 bases from J; bases unmatched to any gene: 7. The DNA for the CDR3 is TGTGCCAGCAGTGTGTCGGCGGGGGGTCCAGATACGCAGTATTTT. Its translation is CASSVSAGGPDTQYF.

Ten or more counts support this clonotype. V and J are TRBV12-3 or TRBV12-4 and TRBJ2-7, with D unresolved. The CDR3 consists of 12 residues. V lost 5 bases to trimming and J lost 4 bases, with 9 bases between them. CDR3 in amino acids: CASSLNVYEQYF. DNA for the CDR3: TGTGCCAGCAGTCTTAATGTATACGAGCAGTACTTC.

The chain employs TRBV7-8 and TRBJ2-5, with 7 bases aligning to TRBD1. This CDR3 is 15 amino acids long. V was clipped by 4 bases and J by 4 bases; unmatched bases: 9. Germline CDR1 reads SGHVS; CDR2 reads FQNEAQ. CDR3 nucleotides: TGTGCCAGCAGCTCGACAGGGCTTGGTCGAGAGACCCAGTACTTC. Its protein product is CASSSTGLGRETQYF. The full variable domain, in which reference TRBV7-8 and TRBJ2-5 provide the parts outside the CDR3, is GAGVSQSPRYKVAKRGQDVALRCDPISGHVSLFWYQQALGQGPEFLTYFQNEAQLDKSGLPSDRFFAERPEGSVSTLKIQRTQQEDSAVYLCASSSTGLGRETQYFGPGTRLLVL.

This clonotype was found a few times. The chain joins TRBV10-1 to TRBJ2-7; D may be TRBD2 (6 bases). The CDR3 spans 13 residues. Germline-derived CDR1 and CDR2 are WNHNN and SYGVQD (reference sequence). Trimming left V 8 bases short and J 6 bases short, with 17 bases between. The CDR3 coding sequence is TGCGCCAGCTCGGGACCCCTCGGGGGCGAGCAGTACTTC. As protein: CASSGPLGGEQYF.

This clonotype was counted at least ten times. This chain uses TRBV12-3 or TRBV12-4 with TRBJ2-7; D remains ambiguous. Trimming cost V 3 bases and J 2 bases, with 8 bases left between them. The CDR3 is 13 residues long. CDR3 nucleotides: TGTGCCAGCAGTTTGAACACAGCCTACGAGCAGTACTTC. Translation: CASSLNTAYEQYF.

This chain connects TRBV2 to TRBJ1-1; D perhaps matches TRBD1 (6 bases). The CDR3 is made up of 15 amino acids. V dropped 4 bases and J dropped 5 bases, with 17 bases sitting between them. Per the germline V gene, CDR1 is SNHLY and CDR2 is FYNNEI. CDR3 loop: CASSARGGVGTEAFF. The CDR3 DNA is TGTGCCAGCAGTGCCCGAGGGGGAGTCGGGACTGAAGCTTTCTTT.